The T cell receptor beta chain under discussion was sequenced for a study of shared clonotypes between healthy human individuals. Study observations and caveats: Tissues were not sampled, only blood, and their repertoires likely differ.

V was clipped by 7 bases and J by 0 bases, with 14 bases between them. Germline loops: CDR1 MDHEN, CDR2 SYDVKM. This CDR3 contains 15 residues. The repertoire was sequenced with immunoSEQ multiplex PCR; TCRdb's copy has only in-frame clones and lacks some. The sample has around 2.5 million clones; 80% to 95% are singletons. It was into CD45RA+ naive and CD45RA-negative memory subsets that the CD4+ cells were split. In its sample, this clone was seen once. Its antigen is undetermined. Sequenced material: naive CD4+ T cells from PBMCs. This sample's subset: CD45RA+ positively selected. The TCR was taken from a man aged 18 to 29 in good health. Some clones in this sample may be carry-over from other donors' samples. The chain uses TRBV28 and TRBJ2-3; D is perhaps TRBD2 (6 bases). The CDR3 sequence is CASKQGGVSTDTQYF. CDR3 nucleotides: TGTGCCAGCAAGCAGGGAGGCGTTAGCACAGATACGCAGTATTTT. The variable domain in full, completed from reference TRBV28 and TRBJ2-3, reads DVKVTQSSRYLVKRTGEKVFLECVQDMDHENMFWYRQDPGLGLRLIYFSYDVKMKEKGDIPEGYSVSREKKERFSLILESASTNQTSMYLCASKQGGVSTDTQYFGPGTRLTVL.